This TCR beta chain was observed in a study of T cell responses to AZD1222 COVID-19 vaccine. Study-wide results and caveats: Vaccine-associated CD4 TCRs spanned spike, dominant at 160-218 and 743-854. Baseline seropositivity occurred in only six AZD1222 recipients. Repertoires were sampled only after the peak T cell response.

Assay used: immunoSEQ multiplex PCR; TCRdb lists only in-frame clones, some missing. This sample has about 220,000 clones, with 85% to 95% found just once. Notes on this clone: Its antigen is unidentified.

CDR1 is SGHRS, CDR2 YFSETQ, per germline. V lost 4 bases to trimming and J lost 3 bases; unmatched junction nucleotides: 7. CDR3 size: 16 residues. The TCR originated in an adult in good health. This sequence joins TRBV5-1 and TRBJ2-4; TRBD2 aligns across 10 bases. The source material was peripheral blood, sampled on day 0 of MenACWY control vaccination. CDR3 residues: CASSMGTSVDKNIQYF. The CDR3 nucleotides are TGCGCCAGCAGCATGGGGACTAGCGTAGACAAAAACATTCAGTACTTC. Combining the CDR3 with reference TRBV5-1 and TRBJ2-4 gives the whole variable domain KAGVTQTPRYLIKTRGQQVTLSCSPISGHRSVSWYQQTPGQGLQFLFEYFSETQRNKGNFPGRFSGRQFSNSRSEMNVSTLELGDSALYLCASSMGTSVDKNIQYFGAGTRLSVL.